Listed below are T cell receptor beta chains from one sample, sequenced in a study of post-analysis software for immune sequencing data. TCRdb reprocessed the PCR reads via MiXCR and lists one record per CDR3 protein. The data hold about 200,000 distinct CDR3 sequences, with approximately 30% observed a single time. Sequencing was performed on blood. The receptors originated from a girl aged 2-17 years with multiple sclerosis. CDR3s include the opening cysteine and the closing phenylalanine or tryptophan. D genes are given only for firm matches. Only part of the rows carry a size: once, few, many, or a class if the clone is expanded.

TRBJ1-2 TRBD1 many TRBV10-3 TGTGCCATCAGTGAGTCGTCAGGGGGAGCTAACTATGGCTACACCTTC CAISESSGGANYGYTF
TRBJ1-2 . many TRBV28 TGTGCCAGCACCTCTGGCCCCGTAGCCTTCTATGGCTACACCTTC CASTSGPVAFYGYTF
TRBJ1-6 TRBD1 . TRBV7-6 TGTGCCAGCAGCTTAAAGACAGGGGTTGATTCACCCCTCCACTTT CASSLKTGVDSPLHF
TRBJ1-1 . . TRBV5-1 TGCGCCAGCAGGCCGATGGGGCAGCACACTGAAGCTTTCTTT CASRPMGQHTEAFF
TRBJ2-7 . . TRBV5-1 TGCGCCAGCACCGGAGGCGGGAACCCCTACGAGCAGTACTTC CASTGGGNPYEQYF
TRBJ1-2 TRBD1 . TRBV5-1 TGCGCCAGCAGCGCTCGGACAGGGAGAATCTATGGCTACACCTTC CASSARTGRIYGYTF
TRBJ2-7 . many TRBV20-1 TGCAGTGCTAGGCTCGGGGCGGGGACCTCCTACGAGCAGTACTTC CSARLGAGTSYEQYF
TRBJ2-3 TRBD2 . TRBV13 TGTGCCAGCACCCCCTGGGGGGGGAAGAGGACAGATACGCAGTATTTT CASTPWGGKRTDTQYF
TRBJ1-5 . . TRBV7-9 TGTGCCAGCAGCCCAGCAGTGAATCAGCCCCAGCATTTT CASSPAVNQPQHF
TRBJ2-7 . . TRBV7-3 TGTGCCAGCAGCTTAGGAGGATTGAGAGCCGAGCAGTACTTC CASSLGGLRAEQYF
TRBJ2-5 TRBD1 . TRBV10-3 TGTGCCATCAGCCCGGGACAGCAAGAGACCCAGTACTTC CAISPGQQETQYF
TRBJ2-1 TRBD2 few TRBV7-2 TGTGCCAGCAGCTTACCGCGGGGGACGTACAATGAGCAGTTCTTC CASSLPRGTYNEQFF
TRBJ1-1 . few TRBV20-1 TGCAGTGCTAGAGATCCAGTGAACACTGAAGCTTTCTTT CSARDPVNTEAFF
TRBJ2-7 . . TRBV7-8 TGTGCCAGCAGCTTAGAGTCCAGCGGTGTCTCCTACGAGCAGTACTTC CASSLESSGVSYEQYF
TRBJ2-1 . few TRBV7-2 TGTGCCAGCAGCCCAGCATGGGAGCAGTTCTTC CASSPAWEQFF
TRBJ1-2 . . TRBV20-1 TGCAGTGCTAGAGATTCGGCAGCTAACTATGGCTACACCTTC CSARDSAANYGYTF
TRBJ1-6 . few TRBV3-1 TGTGCCAGCAGCCGCCAGGGACGGATTAATAATTCACCCCTCCACTTT CASSRQGRINNSPLHF
TRBJ1-2 TRBD1 . TRBV7-6 TGTGCCAGCAGCGCCAGACAGGGAAGCTTGAGGAGCTACACCTTC CASSARQGSLRSYTF
TRBJ2-5 . many TRBV12-3/TRBV12-4 TGTGCCAGCAGTTTAATTCGAGAGACCCAGTACTTC CASSLIRETQYF
TRBJ1-2 TRBD1 many TRBV7-2 TGTGCCAGCAGCTTGAGTACAGGGGGTAGTTATGGCTACACCTTC CASSLSTGGSYGYTF
TRBJ2-2 . . TRBV12-3/TRBV12-4 TGTGCCAGCAGTTTCAGGCAGGGCACCGGGGAGCTGTTTTTT CASSFRQGTGELFF
TRBJ2-3 . many TRBV3-1 TGTGCCAGCAGCCAAGTAGCGGGACAGGGAATGGATACGCAGTATTTT CASSQVAGQGMDTQYF
TRBJ1-2 . few TRBV3-1 TGTGCCAGCAGCCAAGATCGGGCCCGGTATGGCTACACCTTC CASSQDRARYGYTF
TRBJ2-1 . many TRBV7-9 TGTGCCAGCAGCTTACGGGACGTCGGAAATGAGCAGTTCTTC CASSLRDVGNEQFF
TRBJ1-6 . once TRBV7-2 TGTGCCAGCAGCTTAGGTGGGCCGGCGCCGTCGAATTCACCCCTCCACTTT CASSLGGPAPSNSPLHF
TRBJ1-2 . few TRBV12-3/TRBV12-4 TGTGCCAGCAGTTTAGAGGGTCAGGCCTACACCTTC CASSLEGQAYTF
TRBJ2-1 . . TRBV7-9 TGTGCCAGCAGCAACCTAGCTGTACTGGGAGGCAATGAGCAGTTCTTC CASSNLAVLGGNEQFF
TRBJ2-5 . many TRBV5-1 TGCGCCAGCAGCCCGGACGGCCTCCAAGAGACCCAGTACTTC CASSPDGLQETQYF
TRBJ2-5 . few TRBV29-1 TGCAGCGTTGTGGCGGAGACCCAGTACTTC CSVVAETQYF
TRBJ2-5 TRBD2 once TRBV28 TGTGCCAGCAGTCAAGGACTAGCGGGCGCCTCCCAAGAGACCCAGTACTTC CASSQGLAGASQETQYF
TRBJ2-3 . many TRBV29-1 TGCAGCGTTGCCGGTTGGGCTAGCACAGATACGCAGTATTTT CSVAGWASTDTQYF
TRBJ2-3 TRBD2 . TRBV7-6 TGTGCCAACAGCTTACGCCTAGCGGGAGTACGAAATACGCAGTATTTT CANSLRLAGVRNTQYF
TRBJ1-1 . . TRBV6-2/TRBV6-3 TGTGCCAGCAGTTACGTGGCCCGGAGGGCTTTCTTT CASSYVARRAFF
TRBJ2-5 . . TRBV18 TGTGCCAGCTCACCCGCCCGGGAGACCCAGTACTTC CASSPARETQYF
TRBJ1-2 . many TRBV6-6 TGTGCCAGCAGTGCGGGCGGGGCCTATGGCTACACCTTC CASSAGGAYGYTF
TRBJ2-7 TRBD2 . TRBV6-5 TGTGCCAGCAGAGGACGAGCGGGACGGAGATACGAGCAGTACTTC CASRGRAGRRYEQYF
TRBJ2-6 . . TRBV7-2 TGTGCCAGCAGCCCCACCAGTGTCCTGACTTTC CASSPTSVLTF
TRBJ1-2 . . TRBV11-2 TGTGCCAGCAGCACCCAGGGGTATGGCTACACCTTC CASSTQGYGYTF
TRBJ2-3 . many TRBV29-1 TGCAGCGCCTCTGACCGGTCAAGAGGATGGACAGATACGCAGTATTTT CSASDRSRGWTDTQYF
TRBJ2-3 . many TRBV18 TGTGCCAGCTCACCAACTCTGGCAGATACGCAGTATTTT CASSPTLADTQYF
TRBJ2-5 TRBD1 many TRBV5-1 TGCGCCAGCAGCAGGACAGGGACACAAGAGACCCAGTACTTC CASSRTGTQETQYF
TRBJ2-7 . many TRBV27 TGTGCCACCGCGAGGGGAGTAAACTACGAGCAGTACTTC CATARGVNYEQYF
TRBJ2-3 . many TRBV6-1 TGTGCCAGCAAGGTCACCCCCGGGGATACGCAGTATTTT CASKVTPGDTQYF
TRBJ2-2 . . TRBV6-6 TGTGCCAGCAGTCTCCCGGGCACCGGGGAGCTGTTTTTT CASSLPGTGELFF
TRBJ2-1 TRBD1 many TRBV5-1 TGCGCCAGCAGCCAGACAGGGAACCGGGGCTCCTACAATGAGCAGTTCTTC CASSQTGNRGSYNEQFF
TRBJ1-4 . many TRBV20-1 TGCAGTGCTGGGCCGACACCGAATGAAAAACTGTTTTTT CSAGPTPNEKLFF
TRBJ2-1 TRBD2 many TRBV20-1 TGCAGTGCTCTCCCGGGACTAAGTGAGCAGTTCTTC CSALPGLSEQFF
TRBJ2-7 . many TRBV6-5 TGTGCCAGCAGTTACAGGGGAAACTACGAGCAGTACTTC CASSYRGNYEQYF
TRBJ1-4 . few TRBV5-1 TGCGCCAGCAGCCGGGGCGAAACTAATGAAAAACTGTTTTTT CASSRGETNEKLFF
TRBJ1-2 TRBD1 . TRBV29-1 TGCAGCGGTAAAACAGGGGGACATGGCTACACCTTC CSGKTGGHGYTF
TRBJ1-2 TRBD1 many TRBV29-1 TGCAGCGTCGCCTCCGGGACAGGGTATTCGTACACCTTC CSVASGTGYSYTF
TRBJ2-5 . many TRBV5-1 TGCGCCAGCAGCTTGGTTCTTCAAACAGAGACCCAGTACTTC CASSLVLQTETQYF
TRBJ2-1 . . TRBV5-1 TGCGCCAGCAGCTTGTCCGGGGCCTACAATGAGCAGTTCTTC CASSLSGAYNEQFF